Shown below are 23 T cell receptor beta chains from a single sample sequenced in a study of OX40 agonist ivuxolimab in advanced cancers. Only in-frame clones appear in the TCRdb table, and some are missing; sequencing was by immunoSEQ multiplex PCR. The sample includes roughly 38,000 clones, 74% of them seen just once. The sample in question was CD4+ or CD8+ T cells sorted from blood, obtained in a trial of the OX40 agonist ivuxolimab. The source of these receptors is an adult with an advanced solid tumor such as melanoma, head and neck, liver or kidney cancer.

The CDR3 DNA sequence: TGTGCCAGCAGCCTCCAGGGGATGGCTAATGAAAAACTGTTTTTT. It is translated as CASSLQGMANEKLFF. The chain is built from TRBV11-2 and TRBJ1-4, with D perhaps matching TRBD1 (6 bases). The germline gives CDR1 SGHAT, CDR2 FQNNGV. The CDR3 runs 15 residues. V shed 5 bases and J shed 3 bases, with 13 bases lying between them.

The chain recombines TRBV27 with TRBJ2-1; D ambiguous. The germline V and J ends were trimmed by 6 bases and 7 bases, with 13 bases remaining between them. This CDR3 is built from 13 residues. Germline-derived CDR1 and CDR2 are MNHEY and SMNVEV (reference sequence). The DNA for the CDR3 is TGTGCCAGCAGAGCACCCCTCACAAATGAGCAGTTCTTC. Protein: CASRAPLTNEQFF.

The chain employs TRBV15 and TRBJ2-3, with unresolved D. Trimming removed 6 bases at V and 0 bases at J, with 7 bases between. Germline V gene lookup returns CDR1 LNHNV and CDR2 YYDKDF (reference sequence). The CDR3 loop spans 13 amino acids. The CDR3 DNA follows: TGTGCCACCAGAGGGCCTAGCACAGATACGCAGTATTTT. This translates into CATRGPSTDTQYF.

The chain links TRBV21-1 to TRBJ1-1; no DNA check was done on the table's D call, TRBD1. TRBV21-1 corresponds to a pseudogene. This CDR3 comprises 15 residues. DNA of the CDR3: TGTGCCAGCACCCTAAAGGGGAACAAGAACACTGAAGCTTTCTTT. Translating it yields CASTLKGNKNTEAFF.

This chain uses TRBV27 with TRBJ1-5; D not certain. The CDR3 is 12 residues long. The germline gives CDR1 MNHEY, CDR2 SMNVEV (reference sequence). V lost 3 bases, J lost 4 bases, and 4 bases lay in between. Written as DNA, the CDR3 is TGTGCCAGCAGTTTCTGGAATCAGCCCCAGCATTTT. Translated: CASSFWNQPQHF.

The chain links TRBV5-1 to TRBJ2-7, with D perhaps matching TRBD2 (5 bases). The germline V gene has CDR1 SGHRS and CDR2 YFSETQ. CDR3 size: 13 residues. V was shortened by 3 bases and J by 6 bases, with 13 bases between the two germline ends. The DNA of the CDR3 is TGCGCCAGCAGCTCCCTCCCCCGGGGCGAGCAGTACTTC. Its protein product is CASSSLPRGEQYF.

This sequence joins TRBV5-5 and TRBJ2-4, with D perhaps TRBD1 (6 bases). This CDR3 comprises 16 residues. Germline V gene data show CDR1 as SGHKS and CDR2 as YYEKEE (reference sequence). V was trimmed by 2 bases and J by 1 base, leaving 13 bases between them. CDR3 loop: CASSLGTGFAKNIQYF. The CDR3 nucleotides read TGTGCCAGCAGCTTAGGAACAGGGTTTGCCAAAAACATTCAGTACTTC.

Concerning this clone itself: A read error may be the cause here, since a much bigger clone is one base away. In the same sample, other DNA sequences code for this CDR3. The V call is TRBV30, the J call TRBJ2-1; 7 bases align to TRBD2. Trimming removed 2 bases from V and 7 bases from J; junction bases left unmatched: 8. CDR1 GTSNPN and CDR2 SVGIG come from the germline V gene (reference sequence). The CDR3 sequence is 14 residues long. This CDR3 is CAWSPFWGGNEQFF. The CDR3 nucleotides read TGTGCCTGGAGTCCCTTTTGGGGAGGGAATGAGCAGTTCTTC.

The rearrangement links TRBV5-4 to TRBJ2-5; 7 bases line up with TRBD1. With 2 bases clipped from V and 2 bases from J, the junction kept 15 bases outside the gene matches. This CDR3 has 18 residues. CDR1 and CDR2 (germline): SGHNT, YYREEE (reference sequence). The CDR3 region is CASSLEGAPVRAQETQYF. CDR3 nucleotide sequence: TGTGCCAGCAGCTTAGAGGGGGCTCCCGTTCGCGCACAAGAGACCCAGTACTTC.

V usage is TRBV6-5 and J usage is TRBJ2-7, with D unclear. The end of the DNA is better explained by TRBJ2-1, so the J call may be wrong. This CDR3 has 11 residues. Germline V CDR1 and CDR2: MNHEY, SVGAGI. In DNA form, the CDR3 reads TGTGCCAGCAGGACCCGGGCTGAGCAGTTCTTC. This sequence encodes CASRTRAEQFF.

The chain uses TRBV27 and TRBJ1-1; D is ambiguous. Germline V gives CDR1 MNHEY, CDR2 SMNVEV (reference sequence). The V end lost 5 bases, the J end lost 4 bases, and 14 bases lay between the germline ends. CDR3 length: 14 residues. CDR3 in DNA: TGTGCCAGCAGTCGAAGCGGAAGGGTCACTGAAGCTTTCTTT. It codes for CASSRSGRVTEAFF.

V is TRBV6-5 and J is TRBJ1-3, with D possibly TRBD1 on 6 matching bases. The V end lost 7 bases, the J end lost 4 bases, and 14 bases lay between the germline ends. This CDR3 comprises 14 residues. Germline CDR1 MNHEY, CDR2 SVGAGI. The CDR3 DNA reads as TGTGCCAGCATAGGGGGGGCGAAAGGAAACACCATATATTTT. It translates to CASIGGAKGNTIYF.

This clone occurred once. V and J are TRBV7-2 and TRBJ1-2, with 8 nucleotides matching TRBD1. V lost 2 bases and J lost 7; bases outside the gene matches: 6. The CDR3 covers 14 residues. Germline V gene data show CDR1 as SGHTA and CDR2 as FQGNSA. CDR3 nucleotide sequence: TGTGCCAGCAGCTTACCAACAGGGGGAGGTGGCTACACCTTC. Its translation is CASSLPTGGGGYTF.

Turning to this clone: The same CDR3 is also encoded by other DNA sequences in this sample. The gene calls are TRBV7-8 and TRBJ1-4; D call uncertain. Germline V lookup: CDR1 SGHVS, CDR2 FQNEAQ. CDR3 length: 14 residues. V was clipped by 5 bases and J by 0 bases, with 7 bases between them. CDR3 protein: CASSLTATNEKLFF. The CDR3 DNA follows: TGTGCCAGCAGCCTTACTGCAACTAATGAAAAACTGTTTTTT.

V and J are TRBV6-5 and TRBJ1-1; D is possibly TRBD1 (5 bases). The CDR3 has 13 residues. V lost 6 bases and J lost 6, with 14 bases in between. Germline V gene data show CDR1 as MNHEY and CDR2 as SVGAGI. The CDR3 sequence: CASRLGQISEAFF. The DNA of the CDR3 is TGTGCCAGCAGGTTGGGGCAGATCTCTGAAGCTTTCTTT.

The chain couples TRBV10-3 to TRBJ1-6, with 11 nucleotides matching TRBD1. The germline gives CDR1 ENHRY, CDR2 SYGVKD. The length of the CDR3 is 14 residues. The junction had 4 bases not matched to a gene; V was cut back by 6 bases and J by 9 bases. In DNA, the CDR3 is TGTGCCATCAGCGTCGGGACAGGGGGTTCACCCCTCCACTTT. It is translated as CAISVGTGGSPLHF.

The V gene is TRBV5-1, the J gene TRBJ2-5; 7 positions match TRBD1. Germline lookup yields CDR1 SGHRS and CDR2 YFSETQ. The CDR3 is made up of 14 amino acids. The ends lost 2 bases at V and 3 bases at J; junction bases unmatched: 4. CDR3 sequence: CASSFGTAKETQYF. In DNA, the CDR3 is TGCGCCAGCAGCTTCGGGACAGCTAAAGAGACCCAGTACTTC. Using reference TRBV5-1 and TRBJ2-5 for the parts outside the CDR3, the full variable domain is KAGVTQTPRYLIKTRGQQVTLSCSPISGHRSVSWYQQTPGQGLQFLFEYFSETQRNKGNFPGRFSGRQFSNSRSEMNVSTLELGDSALYLCASSFGTAKETQYFGPGTRLLVL.

The rearrangement links TRBV2 to TRBJ1-5, with 10 bases matching TRBD1. The germline V gene encodes CDR1 SNHLY and CDR2 FYNNEI. The V gene end was trimmed by 4 bases and the J gene end by 7 bases; junction bases not matched to a gene: 4. The CDR3 is 14 amino acids. The CDR3 DNA reads TGTGCCAGCAGTGCGGGACAGGGGCAACAGCCCCAGCATTTT. Its translation: CASSAGQGQQPQHF.

The gene calls are TRBV2 and TRBJ2-5; 10 bases line up with TRBD2. Germline V gene sequence: CDR1 SNHLY, CDR2 FYNNEI. The CDR3 consists of 15 residues. The J segment lost 5 bases and the V segment lost 6 bases, leaving 9 bases of the junction unmatched. CDR3 nucleotides: TGTGCCAGCAGACCTGCTAGCGGGGGTCGGGAGACCCAGTACTTC. Amino acid sequence: CASRPASGGRETQYF.

The rearrangement joins TRBV28 to TRBJ1-3, with 9 bases aligning to TRBD1. The CDR3 is 14 amino acids. Looked up from germline, CDR1 is MDHEN and CDR2 is SYDVKM. J was trimmed by 6 bases and V by 6 bases; bases with no gene match: 6. CDR3 nucleotides: TGTGCCAGCAGAACGACAGGGGGAGAAAACACCATATATTTT. The encoded protein is CASRTTGGENTIYF.

The V and J genes are TRBV6-1 and TRBJ2-7; 9 bases agree with TRBD1. V dropped 6 bases and J dropped 4; count of bases not matched to a gene: 4. Germline V gene lookup returns CDR1 MNHNS and CDR2 SASEGT. The CDR3 consists of 13 residues. Here the CDR3 DNA reads TGTGCCAGCAGGCGGACAGGGGATTACGAGCAGTACTTC. Translated, it gives CASRRTGDYEQYF.

This chain connects TRBV7-9 to TRBJ1-2, with D unresolved. The germline V gene encodes CDR1 SEHNR and CDR2 FQNEAQ (reference sequence). The CDR3 sequence is 15 residues long. Between the trimmed V and J ends, which lost 4 bases and 7 bases, there was a span of 19 bases. The CDR3: CASSSAGRVWGGYTF. The DNA of the CDR3 is TGTGCCAGCAGCTCTGCCGGAAGGGTTTGGGGTGGCTACACCTTC.

The V and J genes are TRBV2 and TRBJ2-3, with D possibly being TRBD1 or TRBD2 (5 bases each). Trimming took 6 bases from V and 2 from J, leaving 21 bases between them. Germline V lookup: CDR1 SNHLY, CDR2 FYNNEI. The CDR3 extends over 17 amino acids. The CDR3 region has the DNA TGTGCCAGCAGCGCAAGCGAGGGGCGACCCTCCACAGATACGCAGTATTTT. Translating gives CASSASEGRPSTDTQYF.